This T cell receptor beta chain was recorded in a study of T-cell memory formation after mild COVID-19 (dated by TCRdb to the early 2020s). General notes on the study: TCR sequence clusters from the two donors were largely donor specific. In two donors, T-cell clones that expanded and contracted after mild COVID-19 were followed by sequencing TCRalpha and TCRbeta repertoires longitudinally. The cohort was made up of two young adult volunteers, one female and one male, who were previously healthy. Paper-wide results and their limitations: The detection of some responding clones in pre-infection memory suggests that pre-existing cross-reactive memory T cells joined the SARS-CoV-2 response. The study included only two mild cases, and larger cohorts that include severe cases with pre-infection samples were judged to be necessary. Clones that contracted from day 15 to 85 showed balanced CD4/CD8 phenotypes, whereas a second wave of clones that expanded from day 15 to 37 leaned towards CD4+. Contracting CD4+ clones appeared mostly in the CM and EM memory subsets, whereas CD8+ clones were enriched in EMRA. SARS-CoV-2 specificity was not confirmed for the second-wave clones peaking on day 37.

Inclusive of the bounding cysteine and phenylalanine, the CDR3 is 16 residues long. The kept DNA is CDR3 alone, 48 bases in frame from the first base. Compared with germline, V lacks 0 bases and J lacks 6 bases; bases without a gene match: 4. Sequences SGHRS (CDR1) and YFSETQ (CDR2) are obtained from the germline V gene. As to this clonotype: The target of this receptor is not known. The record has no base qualities; no much larger clone is one base away.

Ficoll-Paque density gradient centrifugation was the method used to isolate PBMCs. The sequencing machine was an Illumina NovaSeq 6000. TCRalpha and TCRbeta cDNA libraries were constructed by 5'RACE with constant-segment primers, with sample barcodes and unique molecular identifiers being introduced. RNA was extracted from every sample with Trizol reagent. Library amplification was performed in two PCR steps, and a second sample barcode and Illumina TruSeq adapters were introduced in the second step. Libraries were sequenced on an Illumina NovaSeq with 2 x 150 bp paired-end reads. In the authors' own workflow: Reads were demultiplexed and collapsed into UMI-guided consensus sequences with migec v1.2.7. Using mixcr v2.1.11, UMI consensuses were aligned to TRA and TRB V and J templates and then assembled into clonotypes. A clonotype was counted as expanded or contracted only if both edgeR and NoisET called the change significant, with noise models trained on biological replicates. For edgeR calls, a false discovery rate-adjusted p below 0.01 and a log2 fold-change threshold of 1 were applied. As an exploratory analysis of dynamics, max-normalized trajectories of the 1000 most abundant clonotypes were examined with PCA combined with hierarchical clustering. Each responding clone was given a CD4 or CD8 phenotype based on the CD4+ and CD8+ repertoires, which had been sequenced separately. Clones were called with MiXCR by TCRdb after fastp trimmed the public reads at Q25, and only in-frame beta chains were retained. Each entry is one CDR3 protein sequence, shown with its most common DNA and genes. The V and J calls and clone size come from TCRdb's table, not from the authors' own analysis. This sample gives about 260,000 distinct CDR3 sequences in total; 15% to 20% of them show up just once. In total, the top ten clones hold roughly a fifth of the sample.

The material sequenced was PBMCs or a T cell subset sorted from them (not recorded which). The sequence derives from a man aged 18 to 29 who had mild COVID-19 (a few samples of this study predate the infection). The sample titles of this study are shuffled in the database, so cell type and time point are left out; the donor was told from shared clones. The rearranged chain carries TRBV5-1 and TRBJ2-3; TRBD2 fits 13 bases in the junction. This receptor has the CDR3 CASSLGGTSGADTQYF. DNA sequence: TGCGCCAGCAGCTTGGGGGGGACTAGCGGGGCGGATACGCAGTATTTT.